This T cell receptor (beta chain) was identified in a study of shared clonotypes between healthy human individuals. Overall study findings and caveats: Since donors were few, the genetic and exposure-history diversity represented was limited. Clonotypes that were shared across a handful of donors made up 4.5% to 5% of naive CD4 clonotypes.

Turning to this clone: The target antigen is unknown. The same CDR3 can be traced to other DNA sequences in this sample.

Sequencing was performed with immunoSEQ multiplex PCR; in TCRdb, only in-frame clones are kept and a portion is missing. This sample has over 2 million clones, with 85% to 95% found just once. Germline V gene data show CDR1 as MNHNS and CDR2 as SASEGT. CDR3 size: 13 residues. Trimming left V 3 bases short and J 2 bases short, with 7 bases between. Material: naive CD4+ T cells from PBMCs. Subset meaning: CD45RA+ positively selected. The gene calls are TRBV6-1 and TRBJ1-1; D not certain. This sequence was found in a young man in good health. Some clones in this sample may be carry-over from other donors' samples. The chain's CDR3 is CASSEAGNTEAFF. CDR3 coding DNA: TGTGCCAGCAGTGAGGCCGGAAACACTGAAGCTTTCTTT.